The 23 T cell receptor beta chains in this list originate from one sample, sequenced in a study of T cell responses to AZD1222 COVID-19 vaccine. Sequencing was performed with immunoSEQ multiplex PCR; in TCRdb, only in-frame clones are kept and a portion is missing. The sample lists about 82,000 clones; 83% were seen once. Specimen: peripheral blood, collected 28 days after the second AZD1222 dose. The receptors stem from an adult who received the AZD1222 COVID-19 vaccine.

The chain has TRBV27 and TRBJ2-3; D perhaps matches TRBD1 (5 bases). The CDR3 is 16 residues long. Per the germline V gene, CDR1 is MNHEY and CDR2 is SMNVEV (reference sequence). The V end was cut by 10 bases, the J end by 0 bases, with 20 bases between. The CDR3 spells CATDPTGVPSTDTQYF. The CDR3 DNA reads TGTGCCACCGATCCTACAGGTGTCCCTAGCACAGATACGCAGTATTTT.

This clone has just one count. The chain employs TRBV19 and TRBJ1-5; D is unresolved. Per germline, CDR1 LNHDA and CDR2 SQIVND (reference sequence). This CDR3 has 16 amino acids. The germline V and J ends were trimmed by 5 bases and 3 bases, with 17 bases remaining between them. The CDR3 protein is CASSPREAALNQPQHF. In nucleotides, the CDR3 is TGTGCCAGTAGTCCCCGAGAGGCCGCCCTCAATCAGCCCCAGCATTTT. Full variable domain (missing parts from reference TRBV19 and TRBJ1-5): DGGITQSPKYLFRKEGQNVTLSCEQNLNHDAMYWYRQDPGQGLRLIYYSQIVNDFQKGDIAEGYSVSREKKESFPLTVTSAQKNPTAFYLCASSPREAALNQPQHFGDGTRLSIL.

This clone was observed once. The rearrangement joins TRBV2 to TRBJ1-2, with TRBD1 identical over 9 bases. The V gene's germline CDR1 is SNHLY and CDR2 FYNNEI. The CDR3 totals 15 residues. V shed 6 bases and J 2 bases; nucleotides not matched to a gene: 7. The CDR3 is CASRRDREVNYGYTF. DNA of the CDR3: TGTGCCAGCAGGAGGGACAGGGAAGTAAACTATGGCTACACCTTC.

The V and J genes are TRBV4-2 and TRBJ2-2; tentative D call: TRBD2 (6 bases). Germline assignment: CDR1 LGHNA and CDR2 YNFKEQ. CDR3 length: 16 residues. Trimming took off 1 base at V and 0 bases at J, with 9 bases between the two ends. The CDR3 here is CASSQARGANTGELFF. The CDR3 DNA follows: TGTGCCAGCAGCCAAGCTCGCGGGGCGAACACCGGGGAGCTGTTTTTT.

The chain is built from TRBV28 and TRBJ1-1; 7 bases agree with TRBD1. V was pared by 2 bases and J by 5 bases, with 8 bases of the junction left unmatched. Germline V gene lookup returns CDR1 MDHEN and CDR2 SYDVKM. This CDR3 contains 15 residues. In DNA, the CDR3 is TGTGCCAGCAGTTTAATTACGGGCAGGGGGACTGAAGCTTTCTTT. Translated, it gives CASSLITGRGTEAFF. The full variable domain, with the rest looked up from reference TRBV28 and TRBJ1-1, is DVKVTQSSRYLVKRTGEKVFLECVQDMDHENMFWYRQDPGLGLRLIYFSYDVKMKEKGDIPEGYSVSREKKERFSLILESASTNQTSMYLCASSLITGRGTEAFFGQGTRLTVV.

This clone was found a few times. The chain has TRBV4-3 and TRBJ1-6; 7 bases line up with TRBD1. This CDR3 spans 16 amino acids. Germline trimming cut 1 base from V and 7 bases from J; bases unmatched to any gene: 7. Germline values: CDR1 LGHNA, CDR2 YSLEER. The chain's CDR3 is CASSQGAQGGNSPLHF. In DNA form, the CDR3 reads TGCGCCAGCAGCCAAGGGGCTCAGGGGGGCAATTCACCCCTCCACTTT.

The J gene is TRBJ2-7, the V gene TRBV28; D may be TRBD1 (5 bases). Germline-derived CDR1 and CDR2 are MDHEN and SYDVKM. This CDR3 spans 15 amino acids. V was shortened by 7 bases and J by 4 bases, with 20 bases between the two germline ends. CDR3 bases: TGTGCCAGCATCCCAGGGTCCATCGGTAGATACGAGCAGTACTTC. It yields the protein CASIPGSIGRYEQYF. The full variable domain, with the rest looked up from reference TRBV28 and TRBJ2-7, is DVKVTQSSRYLVKRTGEKVFLECVQDMDHENMFWYRQDPGLGLRLIYFSYDVKMKEKGDIPEGYSVSREKKERFSLILESASTNQTSMYLCASIPGSIGRYEQYFGPGTRLTVT.

V and J are TRBV4-3 and TRBJ2-7; TRBD1 aligns across 8 bases. The CDR3 is 22 residues long. With V trimmed by 0 bases and J by 2 bases, 24 bases remained unmatched. In germline, CDR1 is LGHNA, CDR2 YSLEER. The CDR3 spells CASSQDILWVLVPGGEPYEQYF. As DNA, the CDR3 is TGCGCCAGCAGCCAAGATATTCTCTGGGTTTTAGTCCCAGGGGGCGAGCCCTACGAGCAGTACTTC.

The chain combines TRBV7-2 with TRBJ2-2, with 7 bases identical to TRBD2. There are 15 residues in the CDR3. Trimming removed 1 base from V and 4 bases from J; junction bases left unmatched: 3. The V gene's germline CDR1 is SGHTA and CDR2 FQGNSA. The CDR3 DNA reads TGTGCCAGCAGCTTAGAGGGAGGGCTCACCGGGGAGCTGTTTTTT. Translation gives CASSLEGGLTGELFF.

The rearrangement joins TRBV5-5 to TRBJ2-3, with no clear D. Germline CDR1 reads SGHKS; CDR2 reads YYEKEE (reference sequence). Trimming removed 0 bases from V and 2 bases from J, with 10 bases in between. The CDR3 runs 15 residues. As DNA, the CDR3 is TGTGCCAGCAGCTTGGGTAACAGCTACACAGATACGCAGTATTTT. It encodes CASSLGNSYTDTQYF.

The gene calls are TRBV3-1 (or the pseudogene TRBV3-2) and TRBJ1-2; D is uncertain. From germline, CDR1 is LGHDT and CDR2 YNNKEL (reference sequence). The CDR3 consists of 13 residues. Trimming cost V 1 base and J 6 bases, with 9 bases left between them. The CDR3 DNA is TGTGCCAGCAGCCAAGGAGTCCTGGATGGCTACACCTTC. It yields the protein CASSQGVLDGYTF.

The chain is built from TRBV14 and TRBJ1-2; D perhaps matches TRBD1 (5 bases). Trimming removed 3 bases at V and 1 base at J, with 9 bases between. The CDR3 is made up of 14 amino acids. Per germline, CDR1 SGHDN and CDR2 FVKESK. Written as DNA, the CDR3 is TGTGCCAGCAGCCACGAGGGGATTAACTATGGCTACACCTTC. It is translated as CASSHEGINYGYTF.

In this sample, this clone turned up once. CDR3 region: CASSLNSPSYNEQFF. The CDR3 region has the DNA TGCGCCAGCAGCTTGAACTCCCCCTCCTACAATGAGCAGTTCTTC. V gene TRBV5-1 combines with J gene TRBJ2-1; D gene uncertain. V lost 1 base and J 0 bases, leaving 8 bases between the germline ends. Germline V gives CDR1 SGHRS, CDR2 YFSETQ. The CDR3 covers 15 residues.

The chain has TRBV2 and TRBJ1-2; 7 nucleotides agree with TRBD1. The germline gives CDR1 SNHLY, CDR2 FYNNEI. This CDR3 comprises 14 residues. The V gene end was trimmed by 6 bases and the J gene end by 6 bases; junction bases not matched to a gene: 10. The CDR3 loop reads CASRINRGDDGYTF. CDR3 in DNA: TGTGCCAGCAGGATCAACAGGGGAGACGATGGCTACACCTTC.

Only a few counts were recorded for this clone. The chain uses TRBV5-1 and TRBJ1-4; possible D gene TRBD1, 5 bases. Germline V CDR1 and CDR2: SGHRS, YFSETQ. V was pared by 1 base and J by 8 bases, with 15 bases between. The CDR3 covers 15 residues. In nucleotides, the CDR3 is TGCGCCAGCAGCTTGAGAGGGGAGGACGGGGAAAAACTGTTTTTT. Amino acid sequence: CASSLRGEDGEKLFF.

V usage is TRBV12-5 and J usage is TRBJ1-1; D remains unclear. The CDR3 spans 13 residues. Germline V gives CDR1 LGHNT, CDR2 FRNRAP. Trimming took 3 bases from V and 1 from J, leaving 6 bases between them. The CDR3 sequence: CASGFGRNTEAFF. The CDR3 DNA reads as TGTGCTAGTGGTTTCGGGAGGAACACTGAAGCTTTCTTT.

This clone appeared a few times. The V and J genes are TRBV18 and TRBJ1-1; possible D gene TRBD1, 6 bases. CDR1 is KGHSH and CDR2 is LQKENI in the germline V gene. Trimming removed 6 bases from V and 0 bases from J, with 14 bases in between. This CDR3 region has 15 residues. CDR3 bases: TGTGCCAGCTCCGAGGGAGGGGGGGTGAACACTGAAGCTTTCTTT. Protein product: CASSEGGGVNTEAFF.

This chain joins TRBV27 and TRBJ2-7, with 9 bases lining up with TRBD2. Per germline, CDR1 MNHEY and CDR2 SMNVEV (reference sequence). The J segment lost 3 bases and the V segment lost 6 bases, leaving 6 bases of the junction unmatched. This CDR3 comprises 14 residues. CDR3 sequence (DNA): TGTGCCAGCAGGGTAGCGGGAGTAATCTACGAGCAGTACTTC. This codes for CASRVAGVIYEQYF.

The chain combines TRBV18 with TRBJ2-4; D is possibly TRBD1 or TRBD2 (5 bases each). The CDR3 has 15 residues. The V gene's germline CDR1 is KGHSH and CDR2 LQKENI. V shed 3 bases and J shed 6 bases, with 15 bases lying between them. The chain's CDR3 is CASSPFRDGPNIQYF. DNA of the CDR3: TGTGCCAGCTCACCGTTCCGGGACGGACCAAACATTCAGTACTTC.

The chain is built from TRBV9 and TRBJ2-1; D call uncertain. The CDR3 spans 14 residues. Germline V gene sequence: CDR1 SGDLS, CDR2 YYNGEE. Trimming removed 2 bases from V and 2 bases from J, with 8 bases in between. CDR3 protein: CASSVRETYNEQFF. As DNA, the CDR3 is TGTGCCAGCAGCGTGAGAGAGACCTACAATGAGCAGTTCTTC.

V and J are TRBV3-1 (or the pseudogene TRBV3-2) and TRBJ2-1; D remains unclear. The CDR3 spans 13 residues. V lost 1 base and J 9 bases, leaving 10 bases between the germline ends. Germline V gives CDR1 LGHDT, CDR2 YNNKEL (reference sequence). CDR3 amino acids: CASSQGYSSEQFF. The CDR3 DNA reads as TGTGCCAGCAGCCAAGGATATTCCAGTGAGCAGTTCTTC.

V usage is TRBV5-5 and J usage is TRBJ2-7, with TRBD2 matching 12 bases. The CDR3 loop spans 13 amino acids. The V segment lost 4 bases and the J segment 7 bases; nucleotides outside the gene matches: 3. Germline V gene data show CDR1 as SGHKS and CDR2 as YYEKEE (reference sequence). The CDR3 is CASSLTSGGEQYF. DNA of the CDR3: TGTGCCAGCAGCCTGACTAGCGGGGGAGAGCAGTACTTC.

This sequence joins TRBV6-4 and TRBJ2-2; D ambiguous. CDR3 length: 15 residues. Germline CDR1 MRHNA, CDR2 SNTAGT. As DNA, the CDR3 is TGTGCTGGACCCTGGAGTATTTCGTTCACCGGGGAGCTGTTTTTT. As protein: CAGPWSISFTGELFF.